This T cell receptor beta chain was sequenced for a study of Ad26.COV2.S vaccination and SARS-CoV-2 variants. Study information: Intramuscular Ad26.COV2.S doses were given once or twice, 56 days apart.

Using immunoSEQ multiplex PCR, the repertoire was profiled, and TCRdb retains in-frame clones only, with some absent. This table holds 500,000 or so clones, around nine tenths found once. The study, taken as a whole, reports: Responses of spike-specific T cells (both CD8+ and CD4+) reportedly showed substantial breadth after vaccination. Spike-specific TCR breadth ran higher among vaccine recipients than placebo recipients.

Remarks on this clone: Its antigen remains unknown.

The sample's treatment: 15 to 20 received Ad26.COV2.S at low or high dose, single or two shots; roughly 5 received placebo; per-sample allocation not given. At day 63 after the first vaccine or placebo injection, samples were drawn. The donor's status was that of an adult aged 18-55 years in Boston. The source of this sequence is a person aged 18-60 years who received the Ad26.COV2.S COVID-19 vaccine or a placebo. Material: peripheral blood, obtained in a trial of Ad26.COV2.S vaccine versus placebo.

The CDR3 DNA is TGTGCCAGCAGCTTAGATGGGGGTCCCGGGGAGCTGTTTTTT. Its protein product is CASSLDGGPGELFF. The chain recombines TRBV7-2 with TRBJ2-2; either TRBD1 or TRBD2 may fit D (5 bases each). Germline CDR1 and CDR2: SGHTA and FQGNSA. The CDR3 loop spans 14 amino acids. Between the trimmed V and J ends, which lost 1 base and 6 bases, there was a span of 9 bases. Complete variable domain (other parts from reference TRBV7-2 and TRBJ2-2): GAGVSQSPSNKVTEKGKDVELRCDPISGHTALYWYRQSLGQGLEFLIYFQGNSAPDKSGLPSDRFSAERTGGSVSTLTIQRTQQEDSAVYLCASSLDGGPGELFFGEGSRLTVL.